These 17 T cell receptor beta chains share one sample of origin, sequenced in a study of Ad26.COV2.S vaccination and SARS-CoV-2 variants. Profiling relied on immunoSEQ multiplex PCR, and the TCRdb table lists in-frame clones only, not all of them. The sample records over 130,000 clones, roughly 89% being singletons. The specimen was peripheral blood, collected after recovery from COVID-19. These TCRs come from a human donor who had recovered from COVID-19.

This rearrangement joins TRBV7-2 to TRBJ1-2; D uncertain. The length of the CDR3 is 12 residues. Per the germline V gene, CDR1 is SGHTA and CDR2 is FQGNSA. Trimming cost V 5 bases and J 9 bases, with 13 bases left between them. This chain's CDR3 is CASSPTASRYTF. CDR3 nucleotide sequence: TGTGCCAGCAGCCCGACGGCGTCCCGCTACACCTTC.

The chain combines TRBV27 with TRBJ2-2; unclear D gene. The germline V gene encodes CDR1 MNHEY and CDR2 SMNVEV (reference sequence). Trimming took off 0 bases at V and 1 base at J, with 12 bases between the two ends. CDR3 length: 17 amino acids. As DNA, the CDR3 is TGTGCCAGCAGTTTATCGTACGAGACAAAGAACACCGGGGAGCTGTTTTTT. This gives the protein CASSLSYETKNTGELFF.

A few counts support this clone. The rearrangement links TRBV5-4 to TRBJ2-7; the D is unclear. The CDR3 extends over 12 amino acids. Germline V CDR1 and CDR2: SGHNT, YYREEE (reference sequence). V was pared by 4 bases and J by 5 bases, with 10 bases between. CDR3 nucleotides: TGTGCCAGCAGCGATATGTCGGACGAGCAGTACTTC. This codes for CASSDMSDEQYF.

The chain couples TRBV30 to TRBJ1-1, with 7 nucleotides matching TRBD1. J gave up 6 bases and V 2 bases, and 9 bases lay outside the gene matches. The CDR3 is 14 amino acids. The germline V gene has CDR1 GTSNPN and CDR2 SVGIG (reference sequence). Written as DNA, the CDR3 is TGTGCCTGGAGTACAGGGGTGGTCCTCGCTGAAGCTTTCTTT. Protein sequence: CAWSTGVVLAEAFF.

The chain links TRBV4-1 to TRBJ2-7, with 7 bases identical to TRBD1. CDR1 MGHRA and CDR2 YSYEKL come from the germline V gene. The J segment lost 2 bases and the V segment lost 1 base, leaving 2 bases of the junction unmatched. This CDR3 is 14 amino acids long. The CDR3 sequence is CASSQVGQPYEQYF. DNA for the CDR3: TGCGCCAGCAGCCAAGTGGGACAGCCCTACGAGCAGTACTTC.

This clone was detected many times. The V gene is TRBV6-2 or TRBV6-3, the J gene TRBJ1-3, with D possibly TRBD1 on 5 matching bases. This CDR3 contains 17 residues. Between the trimmed V and J ends, which lost 2 bases and 0 bases, there was a span of 14 bases. The germline CDR1 and CDR2 sequences are MNHEY and SVGEGT. The CDR3 protein is CASSYAHRLSSGNTIYF. CDR3 nucleotide sequence: TGTGCCAGCAGTTACGCCCACAGGTTGAGCTCTGGAAACACCATATATTTT.

The V and J genes are TRBV28 and TRBJ1-2, with D perhaps matching TRBD1 (5 bases). The V and J ends lost 5 bases and 5 bases respectively, with 15 bases between them. The CDR3 is 14 residues long. Germline values: CDR1 MDHEN, CDR2 SYDVKM. CDR3 protein: CASSVNRDRYGYTF. CDR3 nucleotide sequence: TGTGCCAGCAGTGTAAACCGAGACAGATATGGCTACACCTTC.

V is TRBV30 and J is TRBJ2-3; D may be TRBD2 (6 bases). The CDR3 is made up of 15 amino acids. V was shortened by 4 bases and J by 0 bases, with 14 bases between the two germline ends. Germline CDR1 GTSNPN, CDR2 SVGIG (reference sequence). The CDR3 region has the DNA TGTGCCTGGACCCTTGGCCGGGGGAGCACAGATACGCAGTATTTT. Protein: CAWTLGRGSTDTQYF.

The J gene is TRBJ2-3, the V gene TRBV28, with TRBD2 matching over 11 bases. V lost 8 bases, J lost 9 bases, and 7 bases stayed unmatched. Germline V gene lookup returns CDR1 MDHEN and CDR2 SYDVKM. The CDR3 extends over 13 amino acids. The CDR3 DNA reads as TGTGCCAGCTTAGCGGGGGGGCCGAAGACGCAGTATTTT. This codes for CASLAGGPKTQYF.

This chain uses TRBV28 with TRBJ2-1; 7 positions match TRBD1. V was clipped by 5 bases and J by 4 bases; unmatched bases: 11. The CDR3 totals 16 residues. Germline lookup yields CDR1 MDHEN and CDR2 SYDVKM. The CDR3 coding sequence is TGTGCCAGCAGTCCCCAGACAGGGAATGGGTACAATGAGCAGTTCTTC. Translated, it gives CASSPQTGNGYNEQFF.

The chain uses TRBV7-9 and TRBJ2-7, with no clear D. Between the trimmed V and J ends, which lost 5 bases and 0 bases, there was a span of 20 bases. The V gene's germline CDR1 is SEHNR and CDR2 FQNEAQ (reference sequence). CDR3 size: 17 residues. The CDR3 bases are TGTGCCAGCAGCCATCCTCTCGCACAGACCTACTCCTACGAGCAGTACTTC. Its protein product is CASSHPLAQTYSYEQYF. Full variable domain (remainder filled in from reference TRBV7-9 and TRBJ2-7): DTGVSQNPRHKITKRGQNVTFRCDPISEHNRLYWYRQTLGQGPEFLTYFQNEAQLEKSRLLSDRFSAERPKGSFSTLEIQRTEQGDSAMYLCASSHPLAQTYSYEQYFGPGTRLTVT.

This clone has only a few counts. Other DNA sequences from this sample encode an identical CDR3 as well. This chain connects TRBV29-1 to TRBJ2-6; D is ambiguous. This CDR3 region has 13 residues. CDR1 is SQVTM and CDR2 is ANQGSEA in the germline V gene. V lost 6 bases and J 0 bases, leaving 6 bases between the germline ends. CDR3 region: CSVQVSGANVLTF. The CDR3 bases are TGCAGCGTGCAAGTCTCTGGGGCCAACGTCCTGACTTTC.

In the case of this clone: This CDR3 is also generated by other DNA sequences in the sample. This sequence joins TRBV7-2 and TRBJ2-5, with a tentative D call TRBD2 (6 bases). This CDR3 has 13 residues. Germline V CDR1 and CDR2: SGHTA, FQGNSA. The V gene lost 3 bases and the J gene lost 5 bases, with 10 bases spanning the gap. The CDR3 nucleotides read TGTGCCAGCAGCTTTCGAGGGAGGGAGACCCAGTACTTC. Amino acids: CASSFRGRETQYF.

The chain carries TRBV4-1 and TRBJ2-7; D might be TRBD2 (5 bases). Germline CDR1 MGHRA, CDR2 YSYEKL. This CDR3 is built from 17 residues. V was pared by 1 base and J by 3 bases, with 19 bases between. DNA of the CDR3: TGCGCCAGCAGCCAAGCCCCCGCCCCGGGAAACAACTACGAGCAGTACTTC. This encodes CASSQAPAPGNNYEQYF.

The table lists this clone with a count of one. The chain has TRBV7-2 and TRBJ1-6; D is ambiguous. Trimming stripped 5 bases from V and 4 bases from J, with 24 bases between. The CDR3 is 19 residues long. From germline, CDR1 is SGHTA and CDR2 FQGNSA. The CDR3 bases are TGTGCCAGCAGCACCCGCCTTTTGACGGAATCCACTTATAATTCACCCCTCCACTTT. This encodes CASSTRLLTESTYNSPLHF.

CDR3 bases: TGTGCCAGCAGCTTAAGCTGGTCTAGCACAGATACGCAGTATTTT. This sequence encodes CASSLSWSSTDTQYF. The V call is TRBV9, the J call TRBJ2-3; no reliable D call. Per the germline V gene, CDR1 is SGDLS and CDR2 is YYNGEE. The CDR3 consists of 15 residues. V was clipped by 4 bases and J by 0 bases, with 12 bases between them. Complete variable domain (other parts from reference TRBV9 and TRBJ2-3): DSGVTQTPKHLITATGQRVTLRCSPRSGDLSVYWYQQSLDQGLQFLIQYYNGEERAKGNILERFSAQQFPDLHSELNLSSLELGDSALYFCASSLSWSSTDTQYFGPGTRLTVL.

The chain couples TRBV27 to TRBJ2-2; TRBD2 might be the D (6 bases). This CDR3 contains 14 residues. V was clipped by 7 bases and J by 6 bases, with 15 bases between them. Germline-derived CDR1 and CDR2 are MNHEY and SMNVEV (reference sequence). CDR3 nucleotide sequence: TGTGCCAGCACCCTTACTGGGGGGTCCGGGGAGCTGTTTTTT. Its translation: CASTLTGGSGELFF.